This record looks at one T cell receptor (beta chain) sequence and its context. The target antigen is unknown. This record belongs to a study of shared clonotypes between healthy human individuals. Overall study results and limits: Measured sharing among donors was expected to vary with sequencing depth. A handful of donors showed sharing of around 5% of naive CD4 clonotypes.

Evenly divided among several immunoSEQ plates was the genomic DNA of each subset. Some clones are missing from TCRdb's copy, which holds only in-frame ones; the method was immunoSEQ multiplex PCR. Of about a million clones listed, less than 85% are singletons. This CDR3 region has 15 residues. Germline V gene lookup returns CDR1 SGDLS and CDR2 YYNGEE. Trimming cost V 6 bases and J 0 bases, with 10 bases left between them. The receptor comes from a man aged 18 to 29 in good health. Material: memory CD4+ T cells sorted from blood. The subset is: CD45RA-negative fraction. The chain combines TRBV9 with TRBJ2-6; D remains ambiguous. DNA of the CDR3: TGTGCCAGCACCCTTAGCTACTCTGGGGCCAACGTCCTGACTTTC. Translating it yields CASTLSYSGANVLTF.